A single sample gave rise to the 6 T cell receptor beta chains below, sequenced in a study of regulatory T cells in long-lasting Graves disease. For TCR beta, libraries came from iRepertoire HTBI primers and Arm-PCR of CDR3 regions. TCRdb redid the calling of the multiplex PCR reads with MiXCR, one entry per CDR3 protein. The table has roughly 610,000 distinct CDR3 sequences, about 16% seen once. Time point denoted: newly diagnosed GD, antithyroid drugs for less than 3 months. Scientists built the TCR library using RNA that was extracted from PBMCs. These same records also appear under a second study, on T cells in Graves' hyperthyroidism and ophthalmopathy.

This specimen consisted of peripheral blood mononuclear cells (PBMCs), obtained at new diagnosis, from a patient treated with antithyroid drugs. These receptors were taken from a woman in her 30s with Graves disease.

This clonotype occurred many times. J is TRBJ1-1 and V is TRBV20-1; no firm D call. V shed 6 bases and J shed 4 bases, with 6 bases lying between them. CDR3 length: 10 amino acids. Germline V gene sequence: CDR1 DFQATT, CDR2 SNEGSKA (reference sequence). CDR3 DNA: TGCAGTGCCCGAGCCACTGAAGCTTTCTTT. This encodes CSARATEAFF.

This chain connects TRBV7-9 to TRBJ1-6; perhaps TRBD1 as D (5 bases). Germline V gene data show CDR1 as SEHNR and CDR2 as FQNEAQ (reference sequence). Trimming took off 5 bases at V and 9 bases at J, with 20 bases between the two ends. The CDR3 totals 16 residues. In DNA, the CDR3 is TGTGCCAGCAGCCCTCCTGGGGGAGGGGTTGGTTCACCCCTCCACTTT. Encoded protein: CASSPPGGGVGSPLHF.

In this sample, this clonotype turned up many times. The chain employs TRBV6-1 and TRBJ2-7, with D possibly matching TRBD2 (5 bases). The CDR3 consists of 11 residues. V dropped 5 bases and J dropped 9 bases, with 11 bases sitting between them. Germline CDR1 is MNHNS and CDR2 is SASEGT. The CDR3 DNA follows: TGTGCCAGCAGTCAAGTTGCGGGGCAGTACTTC. This sequence encodes CASSQVAGQYF.

There are a few counts of this clonotype. The CDR3 DNA is TGTGCCACCAGTGATTTGGGCGTCAATGAGCAGTTCTTC. Its translation: CATSDLGVNEQFF. The chain uses TRBV24-1 and TRBJ2-1; no reliable D call. CDR1 is KGHDR, CDR2 SFDVKD, per germline. The germline V and J ends were trimmed by 0 bases and 6 bases, with 5 bases remaining between them. This CDR3 spans 13 amino acids.

The chain uses TRBV3-1 and TRBJ2-1, with 7 bases lining up with TRBD2. Germline CDR1 LGHDT, CDR2 YNNKEL (reference sequence). With 4 bases clipped from V and 7 bases from J, the junction kept 10 bases outside the gene matches. CDR3 length equals 15 residues. The CDR3 protein is CASSLTGGQRNEQFF. The CDR3 DNA sequence: TGTGCCAGCAGCCTAACGGGAGGACAAAGGAATGAGCAGTTCTTC.

The CDR3: CASKDSNYGYTF. The DNA for the CDR3 is TGTGCCAGTAAGGACAGTAACTATGGCTACACCTTC. The chain carries TRBV7-9 and TRBJ1-2; TRBD1 might be the D (6 bases). The V gene lost 9 bases and the J gene lost 1 base, with 9 bases spanning the gap. This CDR3 comprises 12 residues. Germline V lookup: CDR1 SEHNR, CDR2 FQNEAQ (reference sequence). Using reference TRBV7-9 and TRBJ1-2 for the parts outside the CDR3, the full variable domain is DTGVSQNPRHKITKRGQNVTFRCDPISEHNRLYWYRQTLGQGPEFLTYFQNEAQLEKSRLLSDRFSAERPKGSFSTLEIQRTEQGDSAMYLCASKDSNYGYTFGSGTRLTVV.